This record covers a single T cell receptor (beta chain). Its antigen target is currently unknown. Per-base quality was not reported, and no clone a single base away is much larger than it. Library creation used the immunoSEQ multiplex PCR assay. The multiplex PCR relied on a mix of 60 forward primers for TCR Vbeta segments and 13 reverse primers for TCR Jbeta segments. Amplification of the CDR3 region of rearranged TCR beta genes was performed with a multiplex PCR assay on genomic DNA. The amplified TCR beta libraries were sequenced on the Illumina HiSeq System as 87-base-pair reads. As for how the authors treated the data: Across the 700 or so repertoires, a later analysis counted roughly 84 million unique TCR beta chains, roughly 11 million of which were shared by at least two donors. Raw reads were error-corrected and collapsed into unique sequences by a nearest-neighbor algorithm in which closely related sequences were merged to remove PCR and sequencing errors. To assign V, D and J gene segments, CDR3 sequences were aligned to IMGT reference sequences. For a sequence to be retained, a match of at least six nucleotides was required to both a V gene segment and a J gene segment. Rearrangements were called productive when the CDR3 lacked stop codons and stayed in frame with V and J; all others were non-productive. CDR3 was defined by IMGT convention, running from the second conserved V-encoded cysteine to the conserved J-encoded phenylalanine. The earlier analysis of about 610 of the donors excluded sequences that lacked an unambiguous match to a single V gene segment. An earlier analysis of a few hundred of the donors called V segments functional above 56.7% productive rearrangements and segregating when the between-donor standard deviation exceeded 5%. A statistical classification framework was built for diagnosing cytomegalovirus status from the catalog of TCR beta chain sequences. V and J gene assignment, in a later analysis, came from comparing TCR nucleotide sequences with IMGT/GENE-DB human TR gene sequences. In a later analysis, CDR3 sequences and most-parsimonious VDJ recombination scenarios were assigned using the TCRdist pipeline. In a later analysis, each TCR beta chain was defined by its CDR3 amino acid sequence together with its V-gene family, and reads without a unique V-gene family were excluded. A later analysis removed several hundred highly shared, low-generation-probability nucleotide sequences to deal with suspected cross-contamination and a sequencing artifact. In a later analysis, a clonal expansion index for each public chain was calculated from normalized within-repertoire ranks of inferred template counts. A later analysis computed generation probabilities with a VDJ recombination model fitted to out-of-frame rearrangements, and checked the results against IGoR. In a later analysis, hypergeometric tests were used to score TCR-TCR, TCR-HLA and TCR-CMV co-occurrence, with a repertoire-size bias correction applied to TCR pairs. In a later analysis, false discovery rates were estimated by permuting HLA or CMV assignments 20 times. In a later analysis, co-occurring TCRs were grouped with DBSCAN, and TCRdist sequence similarity was added when clustering was performed within HLA-allele-positive subsets. Co-occurrence clustering excluded repertoires with fewer than 30,000 or more than 120,000 public chains, plus five with anomalous nucleotide sharing. Imported from immuneACCESS, the table was reduced by TCRdb to in-frame sequences with V and J called. These copies leave out some clones; in studies compared against another copy, an unresolved V gene accounts for under half, and the cause of the remainder is not known. That table supplies the V and J calls and clone size; D and trimming were determined from the DNA. This sample is represented by about 100,000 clones; 60% to 70% of them were singletons. Over 3.5% of the sample goes to the ten largest clones.

This record belongs to a study of cytomegalovirus exposure and HLA in healthy donors (dated by TCRdb to about 2017). Regarding the complete study: An earlier analysis of fewer than 750 of the donors reported 276 Gb of sequence data and 95 million to 120 million unique TCR beta sequences obtained from approximately 180 million T cells. The study was designed to test whether signatures of past pathogen exposure could be identified by cataloging public T cell receptors. A later analysis re-examined previously published TCR beta repertoires from about 700 donors and added high-resolution HLA genotyping to investigate patterns of TCR occurrence. The number of typed donors differed by locus: about 629-640 for A, B, C, DRB1 and DQB1; some 500 for DQA1; over 600 for DPA1; and some 470 for DPB1. Using immunosequencing, the study profiled T cell repertoires from 666 subjects and related those repertoires to cytomegalovirus serostatus. HLA typing covered class I and class II loci at four-digit resolution. On average, around 230,000 unique TCR beta nucleotide sequences were sequenced per donor among some 420 genotyped donors of the cohort, with roughly 18% of those sequences being non-productive. An earlier analysis of around 580 of the donors used high-throughput TCR beta sequencing to judge whether each TCR beta V gene segment behaved as functional or pseudogenic. Donor age, sex, ethnicity and CMV serostatus were compiled together with the repertoire data. All discovery cohort repertoires had been generated on a single sequencing platform. The later analysis used no new phenotypic data to find candidate immune exposures, relying instead on TCR beta sequences and their occurrence across donors. High-throughput TCR immunosequencing, statistical association of individual TCRs with disease status, and machine learning were combined to predict cytomegalovirus infection status. The genetic ancestry cluster associated with self-reported Caucasian donors included around four fifths of the roughly 400 genotyped donors. An early release that covered roughly 600 HLA-typed donors contained approximately 290 gigabases of sequencing data and 65 million to 100 million unique TCR sequences. A handful of DR-DQ haplotypes were handled as single units for association and clustering because linkage in the cohort was strong. In a later genetic analysis, genome-wide SNP genotypes for 398 of the 666 donors were used, and that subset was treated as a discovery cohort. Along with the approximately 670-subject first cohort, a separate validation cohort of over a hundred different subjects was used.

The cohort consisted of 600 to 700 healthy bone marrow donors. All cohort members were sampled while nominally healthy, although unrecorded immune exposures were likely present. The donor tested CMV seropositive and was one of the 289 seropositive cohort members. A peripheral blood sample was provided by each donor, and peripheral blood mononuclear cells were used for TCR beta sequencing. The Qiagen DNeasy Blood Extraction Kit was used to extract genomic DNA from the blood cell samples. Spanning cysteine to phenylalanine, the CDR3 consists of 15 amino acids. The sequence is cut down to CDR3 DNA, 45 bases in frame from base 1. Compared with germline, V lacks 8 bases and J lacks 7 bases; bases without a gene match: 8. In the germline V gene (reference sequence), CDR1 corresponds to LNHDA and CDR2 to SQIVND. The paper as a whole reports these results and caveats: The sequencing pipeline was judged likely to have produced a cluster of highly shared sequence variants as a technical artifact. A further reported finding was that TCR beta sequences accurately predicted the HLA-A and HLA-B alleles for most subjects in the first cohort. According to the authors, the approach could potentially be generalized to other disease states and immunological phenotypes. Only TCR beta chains were sequenced in this cohort, and the absence of alpha or paired-chain data limited detectable features. Linkage disequilibrium might explain the correlated functional status among segregating V segments, but an unknown experimental factor could not be excluded. In a later analysis, TCR association rates were found to vary across HLA loci, with the most associated TCRs seen for DRB1 alleles and the fewest for HLA-C alleles. Compared with equally common non-associated chains, HLA-associated TCR beta chains in a later analysis were more clonally expanded and had lower generation probabilities. When HLA alleles, especially DR and DQ, strongly co-occurred, attributing TCR associations to individual alleles was difficult. An association between a missense DCLRE1C variant and V-gene and J-gene trimming of TCR beta chains was found in a later genetic analysis and replicated in an independent cohort. Cytomegalovirus status was reported to be diagnosed by the classifier with high specificity and sensitivity in both the original and validation cohorts. In a later genetic analysis, fewer N-insertions in productive TCRs were reported among donors in an Asian-associated ancestry cluster than the roughly 700-donor mean. Most TCR sequences were observed very rarely across donors, whereas some public TCRs were present in many individuals. Some IMGT-functional V segments, including TRBV6-2 and TRBV6-3, could not be distinguished by the 87-base-pair reads and were therefore excluded. The presence/absence analyses assumed that sequencing depth was roughly uniform across donors, and that assumption may not be true. A later analysis found that most CMV-associated TCR beta chains appeared HLA-restricted, with HLA associations seemingly driven largely by CMV exposure. At a false discovery rate of 0.05, a later analysis linked 16,951 TCR beta sequences to specific HLA alleles. Several of the top co-occurrence clusters appeared to be linked to parvovirus B19, influenza, CMV and Epstein-Barr virus, according to a later analysis. Because HLA typing was missing for some donors at each locus, association tests included only the typed subset. A total of about 180 TCR beta chains were listed by the study as associated with cytomegalovirus. The only immune exposure information available for the cohort was CMV serostatus. Three of the identified cytomegalovirus-associated TCR beta chains were confirmed in vitro to be specific for cytomegalovirus antigens. Because counts were too low, some 16 rarely observed V segments, including chromosome 9 orphons, were excluded from the earlier analysis of around 590 of the donors. In an earlier analysis of 500 to 650 of the donors, most TCR beta V segments appeared in productive rearrangements about 90% or about 30% of the time, broadly matching IMGT annotations.

Recombination joined TRBV19 with TRBJ1-6; 10 bases in the middle match TRBD1. The sequence derives from a man in his thirties or forties in good health and CMV-seropositive. The specimen was PBMCs. CDR3 protein: CASADRTGGNSPLHF. The DNA reads TGTGCCAGTGCTGATCGGACAGGGGGGAATTCACCCCTCCACTTT.